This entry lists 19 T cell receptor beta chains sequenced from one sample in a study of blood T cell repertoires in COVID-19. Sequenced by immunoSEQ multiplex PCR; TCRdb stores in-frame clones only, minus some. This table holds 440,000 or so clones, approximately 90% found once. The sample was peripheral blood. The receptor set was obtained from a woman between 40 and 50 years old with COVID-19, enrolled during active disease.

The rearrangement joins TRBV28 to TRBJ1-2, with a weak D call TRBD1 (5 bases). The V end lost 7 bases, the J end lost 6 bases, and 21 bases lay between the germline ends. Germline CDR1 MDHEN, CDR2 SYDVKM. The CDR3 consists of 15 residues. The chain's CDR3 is CASTPVGHSEDGYTF. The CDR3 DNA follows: TGTGCCAGCACCCCTGTCGGACATTCAGAGGATGGCTACACCTTC.

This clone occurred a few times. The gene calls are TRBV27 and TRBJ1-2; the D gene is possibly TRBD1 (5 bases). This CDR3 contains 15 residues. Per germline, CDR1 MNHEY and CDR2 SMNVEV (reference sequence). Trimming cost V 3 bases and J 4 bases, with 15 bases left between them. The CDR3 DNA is TGTGCCAGCAGTTTTAGGCAGGGATCCCTCTATGGCTACACCTTC. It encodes CASSFRQGSLYGYTF.

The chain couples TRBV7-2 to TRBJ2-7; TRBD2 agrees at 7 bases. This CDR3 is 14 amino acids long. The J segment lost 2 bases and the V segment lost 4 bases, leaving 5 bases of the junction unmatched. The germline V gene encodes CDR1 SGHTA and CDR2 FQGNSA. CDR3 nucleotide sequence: TGTGCCAGCAGCTCTCAGGGAGGGCCCTACGAGCAGTACTTC. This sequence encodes CASSSQGGPYEQYF.

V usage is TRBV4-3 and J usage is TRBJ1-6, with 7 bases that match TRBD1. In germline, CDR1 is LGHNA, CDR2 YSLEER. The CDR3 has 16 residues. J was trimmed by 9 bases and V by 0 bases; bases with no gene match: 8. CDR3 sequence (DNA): TGCGCCAGCAGCCAAGAGTCGGGACAGAGGTCTTCACCCCTCCACTTT. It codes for CASSQESGQRSSPLHF.

The CDR3 loop is CASSPPSRVLPYEQYF. The CDR3 DNA reads as TGTGCCAGCAGCCCACCCTCTAGAGTCTTACCCTACGAGCAGTACTTC. This sequence joins TRBV11-1 and TRBJ2-7; D unclear. The V end was cut by 5 bases, the J end by 2 bases, with 19 bases between. This CDR3 has 16 residues. CDR1 and CDR2 (germline): SGHAT, FQDESV (reference sequence).

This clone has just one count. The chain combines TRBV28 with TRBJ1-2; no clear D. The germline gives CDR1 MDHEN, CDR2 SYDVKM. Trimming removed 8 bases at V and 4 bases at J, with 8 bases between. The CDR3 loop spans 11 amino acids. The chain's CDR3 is CASQAGYGYTF. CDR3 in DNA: TGTGCCAGCCAAGCCGGCTATGGCTACACCTTC.

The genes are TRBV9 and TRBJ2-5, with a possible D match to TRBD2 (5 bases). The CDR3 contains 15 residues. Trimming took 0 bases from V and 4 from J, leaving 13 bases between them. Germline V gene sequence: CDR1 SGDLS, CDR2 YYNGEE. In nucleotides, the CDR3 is TGTGCCAGCAGCGTAGTAGGGAGTGGTGGAGAGACCCAGTACTTC. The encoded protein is CASSVVGSGGETQYF.

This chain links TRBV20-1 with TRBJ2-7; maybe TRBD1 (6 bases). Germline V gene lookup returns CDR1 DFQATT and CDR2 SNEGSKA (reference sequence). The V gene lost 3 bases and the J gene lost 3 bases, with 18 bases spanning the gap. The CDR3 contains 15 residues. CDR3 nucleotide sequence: TGCAGTGCTAGTCCGAGAACCAGGGGAAACTACGAGCAGTACTTC. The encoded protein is CSASPRTRGNYEQYF.

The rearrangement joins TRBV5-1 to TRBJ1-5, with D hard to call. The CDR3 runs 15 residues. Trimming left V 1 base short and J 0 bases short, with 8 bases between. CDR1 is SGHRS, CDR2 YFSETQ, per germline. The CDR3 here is CASSLLPGSNQPQHF. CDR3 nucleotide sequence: TGCGCCAGCAGCTTGCTGCCAGGTAGCAATCAGCCCCAGCATTTT.

CDR3 region: CASGDSGGQPQHF. The CDR3 DNA is TGTGCCAGCGGGGACAGCGGGGGTCAGCCCCAGCATTTT. This chain connects TRBV2 to TRBJ1-5, with 7 bases that match TRBD1. Germline V gene sequence: CDR1 SNHLY, CDR2 FYNNEI. This CDR3 spans 13 amino acids. The V gene end was trimmed by 8 bases and the J gene end by 6 bases; junction bases not matched to a gene: 7.

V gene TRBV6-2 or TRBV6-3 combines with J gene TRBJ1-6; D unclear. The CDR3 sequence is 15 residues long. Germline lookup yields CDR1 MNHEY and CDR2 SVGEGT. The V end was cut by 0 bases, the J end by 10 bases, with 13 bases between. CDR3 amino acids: CASSYSIQTGSPLHF. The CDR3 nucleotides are TGTGCCAGCAGTTACTCAATACAGACCGGCTCACCCCTCCACTTT.

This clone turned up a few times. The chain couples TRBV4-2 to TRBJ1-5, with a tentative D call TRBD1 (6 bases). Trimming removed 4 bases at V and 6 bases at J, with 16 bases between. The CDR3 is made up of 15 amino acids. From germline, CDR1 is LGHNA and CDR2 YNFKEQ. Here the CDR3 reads CASSPKGEKGQPQHF. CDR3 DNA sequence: TGTGCCAGCAGCCCTAAGGGGGAGAAAGGTCAGCCCCAGCATTTT.

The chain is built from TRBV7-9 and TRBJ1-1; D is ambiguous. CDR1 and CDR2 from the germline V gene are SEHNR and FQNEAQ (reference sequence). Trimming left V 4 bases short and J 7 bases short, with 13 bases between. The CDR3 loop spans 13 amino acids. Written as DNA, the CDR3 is TGTGCCAGCAGCTCGCCCCACACAGATGAAGCTTTCTTT. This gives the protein CASSSPHTDEAFF.

CDR3 loop: CASSTGGYEKLFF. In DNA form, the CDR3 reads TGTGCCTCCTCGACGGGGGGTTATGAAAAACTGTTTTTT. This chain connects TRBV19 to TRBJ1-4; TRBD1 might be the D (5 bases). The CDR3 sequence is 13 residues long. The V end was cut by 11 bases, the J end by 6 bases, with 16 bases between. Germline lookup yields CDR1 LNHDA and CDR2 SQIVND (reference sequence).

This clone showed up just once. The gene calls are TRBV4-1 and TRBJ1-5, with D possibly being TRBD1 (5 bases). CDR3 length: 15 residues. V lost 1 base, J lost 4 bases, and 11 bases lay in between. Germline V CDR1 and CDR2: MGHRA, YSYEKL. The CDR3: CASSQGRQSNQPQHF. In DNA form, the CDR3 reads TGCGCCAGCAGCCAAGGGCGACAGTCAAATCAGCCCCAGCATTTT.

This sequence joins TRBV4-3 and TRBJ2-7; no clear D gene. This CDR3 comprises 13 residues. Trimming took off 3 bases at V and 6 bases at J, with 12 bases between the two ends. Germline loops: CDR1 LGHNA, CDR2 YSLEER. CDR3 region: CASSHVTTSEQYF. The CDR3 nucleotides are TGCGCCAGCAGCCACGTTACAACGTCCGAGCAGTACTTC.

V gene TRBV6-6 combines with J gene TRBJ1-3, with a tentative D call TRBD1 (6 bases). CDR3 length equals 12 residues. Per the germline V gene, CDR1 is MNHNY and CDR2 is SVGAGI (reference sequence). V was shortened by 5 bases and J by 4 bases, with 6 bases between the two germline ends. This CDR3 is CASSGQGNTIYF. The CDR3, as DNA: TGTGCCAGCAGTGGACAGGGAAACACCATATATTTT.

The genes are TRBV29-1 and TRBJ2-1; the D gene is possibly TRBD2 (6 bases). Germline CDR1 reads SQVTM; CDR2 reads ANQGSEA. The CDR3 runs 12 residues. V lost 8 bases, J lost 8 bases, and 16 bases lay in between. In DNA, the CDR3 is TGCAGCACCACGAAGGGGAGGTATGAGCAGTTCTTC. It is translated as CSTTKGRYEQFF.

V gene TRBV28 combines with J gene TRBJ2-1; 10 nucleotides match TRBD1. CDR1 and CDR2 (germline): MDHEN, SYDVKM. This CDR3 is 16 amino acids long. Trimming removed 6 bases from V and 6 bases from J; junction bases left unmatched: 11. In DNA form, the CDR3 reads TGTGCCAGCAGAACCCGACAGGGGGCTTGGGGCAATGAGCAGTTCTTC. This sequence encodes CASRTRQGAWGNEQFF.